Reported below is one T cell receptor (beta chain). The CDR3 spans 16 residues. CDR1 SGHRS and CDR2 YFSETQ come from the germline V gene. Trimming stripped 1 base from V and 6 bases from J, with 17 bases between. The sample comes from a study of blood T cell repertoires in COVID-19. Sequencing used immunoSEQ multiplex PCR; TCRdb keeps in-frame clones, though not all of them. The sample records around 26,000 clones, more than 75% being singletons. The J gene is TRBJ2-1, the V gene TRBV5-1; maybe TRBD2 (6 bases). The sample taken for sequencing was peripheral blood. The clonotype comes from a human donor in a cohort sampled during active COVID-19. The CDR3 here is CASSLSQRATGNEQFF. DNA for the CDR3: TGCGCCAGCAGCTTGTCCCAGCGGGCTACGGGCAATGAGCAGTTCTTC. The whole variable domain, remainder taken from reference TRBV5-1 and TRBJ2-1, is KAGVTQTPRYLIKTRGQQVTLSCSPISGHRSVSWYQQTPGQGLQFLFEYFSETQRNKGNFPGRFSGRQFSNSRSEMNVSTLELGDSALYLCASSLSQRATGNEQFFGPGTRLTVL.